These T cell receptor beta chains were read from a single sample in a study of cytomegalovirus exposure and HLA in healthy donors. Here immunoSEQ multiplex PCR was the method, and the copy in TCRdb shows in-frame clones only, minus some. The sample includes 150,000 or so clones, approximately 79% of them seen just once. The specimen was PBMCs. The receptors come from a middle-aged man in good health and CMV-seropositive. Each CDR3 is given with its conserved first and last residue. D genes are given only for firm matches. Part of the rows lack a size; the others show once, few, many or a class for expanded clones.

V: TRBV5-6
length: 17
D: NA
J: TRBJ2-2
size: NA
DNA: TGTGCCAGCAGCTTGGGAGGGCAGACCCCGGACACCGGGGAGCTGTTTTTT
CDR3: CASSLGGQTPDTGELFF

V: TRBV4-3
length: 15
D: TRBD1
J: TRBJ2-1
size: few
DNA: TGCGCCAGCAGCCAAGATGAGGGACAGAGGAATGAGCAGTTCTTC
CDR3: CASSQDEGQRNEQFF

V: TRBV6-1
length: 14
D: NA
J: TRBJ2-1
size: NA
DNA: TGTGCCAGCAGTGAATGGAGGGGCTACAATGAGCAGTTCTTC
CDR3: CASSEWRGYNEQFF

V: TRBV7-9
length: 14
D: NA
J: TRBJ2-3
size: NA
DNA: TGTGCCAGCAGCTTAGCGGGGGGTGCAGCGCCCCCATATTTT
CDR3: CASSLAGGAAPPYF

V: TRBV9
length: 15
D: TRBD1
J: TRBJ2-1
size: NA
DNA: TGTGCCAGCAGTGATCAGGGGGCCTCCTACAATGAGCAGTTCTTC
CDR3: CASSDQGASYNEQFF

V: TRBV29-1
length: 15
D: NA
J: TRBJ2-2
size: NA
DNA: TGCAGCGTTCCCTCTAGCGCGTCGAACACCGGGGAGCTGTTTTTT
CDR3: CSVPSSASNTGELFF

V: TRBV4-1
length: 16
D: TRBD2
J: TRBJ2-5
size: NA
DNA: TGCGCCAGCAGCCAAGGGACTAGCGGGGTGAAAGAGACCCAGTACTTC
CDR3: CASSQGTSGVKETQYF

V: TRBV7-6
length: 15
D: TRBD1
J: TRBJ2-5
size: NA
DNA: TGTGCCAGCAGCAGACAGGGTCGTGAACAAGAGACCCAGTACTTC
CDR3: CASSRQGREQETQYF

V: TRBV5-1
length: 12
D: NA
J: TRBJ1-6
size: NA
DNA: TGCGCCAGCAGGACGGGGAATTCACCCCTCCACTTT
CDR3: CASRTGNSPLHF

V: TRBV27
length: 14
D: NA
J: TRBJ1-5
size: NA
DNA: TGTGCCAGCAGTTCCGGACAGTGGAATCAGCCCCAGCATTTT
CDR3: CASSSGQWNQPQHF

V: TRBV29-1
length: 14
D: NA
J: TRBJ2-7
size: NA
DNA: TGCAGCGTTGAGTGGTCAGGGAGGACCCCCGAGCAGTACTTC
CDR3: CSVEWSGRTPEQYF

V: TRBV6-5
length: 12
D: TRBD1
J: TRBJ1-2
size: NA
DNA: TGTGCCAGCAGTTTAACAGGGGTTGGCTACACCTTC
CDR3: CASSLTGVGYTF

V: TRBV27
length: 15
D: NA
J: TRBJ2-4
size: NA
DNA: TGTGCCAGCAGTTTACTAAGGGGGGGTGGTAACATTCAGTACTTC
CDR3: CASSLLRGGGNIQYF

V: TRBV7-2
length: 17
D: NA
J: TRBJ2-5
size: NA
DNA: TGTGCCAGCACTGAGAACCGGGACAATATGGGGAGAGAGACCCAGTACTTC
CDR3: CASTENRDNMGRETQYF

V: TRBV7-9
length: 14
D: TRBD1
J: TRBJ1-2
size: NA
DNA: TGTGCCAGCAGCTCAGGGACAGGATTCTATGGCTACACCTTC
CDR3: CASSSGTGFYGYTF

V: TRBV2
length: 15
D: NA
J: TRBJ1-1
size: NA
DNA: TGTGCCAGCAGTGCTAGGAGGCAGGTGAACACTGAAGCTTTCTTT
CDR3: CASSARRQVNTEAFF

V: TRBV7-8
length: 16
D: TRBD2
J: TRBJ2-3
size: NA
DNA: TGTGCCAGCAGCTTAGGACTAGCGGGGGGCACAGATACGCAGTATTTT
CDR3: CASSLGLAGGTDTQYF

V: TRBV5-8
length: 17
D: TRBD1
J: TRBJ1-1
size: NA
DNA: TGTGCCAGCAGCCTGGGACAGGGGAGGGGAGGTGACACTGAAGCTTTCTTT
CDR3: CASSLGQGRGGDTEAFF

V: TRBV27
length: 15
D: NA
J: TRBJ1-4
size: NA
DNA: TGTGCCAGCAGCCCATCGGGACATTCTAATGAAAAACTGTTTTTT
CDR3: CASSPSGHSNEKLFF

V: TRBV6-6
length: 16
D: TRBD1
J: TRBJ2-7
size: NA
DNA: TGTGCCACCACCCGGGACAGGGAGAAAGTCCCCTACGAGCAGTACTTC
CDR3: CATTRDREKVPYEQYF

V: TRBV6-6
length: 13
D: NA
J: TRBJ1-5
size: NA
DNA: TGTGCCAGCACCAAACAGGGCAATCAGCCCCAGCATTTT
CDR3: CASTKQGNQPQHF

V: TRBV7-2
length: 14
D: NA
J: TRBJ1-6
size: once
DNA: TGTGCCAGCAGCAATGGACAGAGTAATTCACCCCTCCACTTT
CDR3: CASSNGQSNSPLHF

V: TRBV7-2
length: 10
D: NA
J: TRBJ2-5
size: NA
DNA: TGTGCCAGCAGCTTAACGGCCCAGTACTTC
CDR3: CASSLTAQYF

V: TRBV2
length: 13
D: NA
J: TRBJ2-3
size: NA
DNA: TGTGCCAGCAGTGGTCAAAGAGCAGATACGCAGTATTTT
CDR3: CASSGQRADTQYF

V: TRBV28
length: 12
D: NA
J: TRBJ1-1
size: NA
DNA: TGTGCCAGCAGTTCGGGGTGGACTGAAGCTTTCTTT
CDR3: CASSSGWTEAFF

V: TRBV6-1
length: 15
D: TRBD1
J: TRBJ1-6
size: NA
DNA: TGTGCCAGCAGTGCGACAGGGGGCTATAATTCACCCCTCCACTTT
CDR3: CASSATGGYNSPLHF

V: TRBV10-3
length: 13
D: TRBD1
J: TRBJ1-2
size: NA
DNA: TGTGCCATCAGTCCCGGGACAGGGGACGGCTACACCTTC
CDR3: CAISPGTGDGYTF

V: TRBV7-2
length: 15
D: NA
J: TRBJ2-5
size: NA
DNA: TGTGCCAGCAGCTCAGGACACCTGGGGCAAGAGACCCAGTACTTC
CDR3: CASSSGHLGQETQYF

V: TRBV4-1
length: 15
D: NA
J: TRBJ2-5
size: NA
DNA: TGCGCCAGCAGCCAAGATACTGGAAGGGGGGAGACCCAGTACTTC
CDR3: CASSQDTGRGETQYF

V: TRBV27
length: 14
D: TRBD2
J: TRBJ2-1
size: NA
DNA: TGTGCCACCCACGTAGCGGGGGAATACAATGAGCAGTTCTTC
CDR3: CATHVAGEYNEQFF

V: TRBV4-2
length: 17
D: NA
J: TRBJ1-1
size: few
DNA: TGTGCCAGCAGTCCTCGGACTGGGGGCTCTCGTAACACTGAAGCTTTCTTT
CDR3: CASSPRTGGSRNTEAFF

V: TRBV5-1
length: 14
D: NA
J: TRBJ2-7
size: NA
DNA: TGCGCCAGCAGCCTTGACAGATCCGGGCGCGAGCAGTACTTC
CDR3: CASSLDRSGREQYF

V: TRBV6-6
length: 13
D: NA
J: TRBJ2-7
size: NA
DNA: TGTGCCAGCAGGGGTTGGGACTCCTACGAGCAGTACTTC
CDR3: CASRGWDSYEQYF

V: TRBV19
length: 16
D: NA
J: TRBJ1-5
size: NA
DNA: TGTGCCAGTAGTATCGAACGGACAGTGGGGAATCAGCCCCAGCATTTT
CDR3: CASSIERTVGNQPQHF

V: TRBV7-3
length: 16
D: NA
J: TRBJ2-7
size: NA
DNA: TGTGCCAGCAGCTTAAGGTACAGGGAGAAAGCTTACGAGCAGTACTTC
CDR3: CASSLRYREKAYEQYF

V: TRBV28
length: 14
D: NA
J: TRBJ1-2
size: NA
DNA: TGTGCCAGCAGTTTCAGGGCCGTGGTTGGGGGCTACACCTTC
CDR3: CASSFRAVVGGYTF

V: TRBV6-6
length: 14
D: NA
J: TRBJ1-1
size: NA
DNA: TGTGCCAGCAGTTACTCCCGACGGGGCACTGAAGCTTTCTTT
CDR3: CASSYSRRGTEAFF

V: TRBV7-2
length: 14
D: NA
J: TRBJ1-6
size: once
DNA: TGTGCCAGCAGCCCCCCTACCTATAATTCACCCCTCCACTTT
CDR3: CASSPPTYNSPLHF

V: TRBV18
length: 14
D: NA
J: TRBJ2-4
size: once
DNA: TGTGCCAGCTCACCGGAGACGGTCAAAAACATTCAGTACTTC
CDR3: CASSPETVKNIQYF

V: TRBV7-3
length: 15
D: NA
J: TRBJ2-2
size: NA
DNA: TGTGCCAGCAGCCCCCCGGGGGTAAACACCGGGGAGCTGTTTTTT
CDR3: CASSPPGVNTGELFF

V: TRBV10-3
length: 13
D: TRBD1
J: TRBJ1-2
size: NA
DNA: TGTGCCATCAGTGAAGGACAGGGTAGTGGCTACACCTTC
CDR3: CAISEGQGSGYTF

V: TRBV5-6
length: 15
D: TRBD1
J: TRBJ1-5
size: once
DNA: TGTGCCAGCAGCACTGACAGGGAATGGAATCAGCCCCAGCATTTT
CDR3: CASSTDREWNQPQHF

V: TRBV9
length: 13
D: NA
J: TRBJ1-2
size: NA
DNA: TGTGCCAGCAGCGCCGAATTTAGAAATGGCTACACCTTC
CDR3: CASSAEFRNGYTF

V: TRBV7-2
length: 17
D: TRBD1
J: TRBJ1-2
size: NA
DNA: TGTGCCAGCAGCTTAGCCGCCCCGACAGGGCTTGCCTATGGCTACACCTTC
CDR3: CASSLAAPTGLAYGYTF

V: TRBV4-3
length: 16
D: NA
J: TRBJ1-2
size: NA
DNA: TGCGCCAGCAGCCGAACCCCCGGGAACCCTAACTATGGCTACACCTTC
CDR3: CASSRTPGNPNYGYTF

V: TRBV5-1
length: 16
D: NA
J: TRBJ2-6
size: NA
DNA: TGCGCCAGCGCCGCCCAAACAGGATTTGGGGCCAACGTCCTGACTTTC
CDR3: CASAAQTGFGANVLTF

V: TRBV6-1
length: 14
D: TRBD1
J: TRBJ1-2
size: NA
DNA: TGTGCCAGCAGTGTAGGGACAGCTAACTATGGCTACACCTTC
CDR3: CASSVGTANYGYTF

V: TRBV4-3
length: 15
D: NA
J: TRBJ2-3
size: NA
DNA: TGCGCCAGCAGCCCGCGCCCGGGAGGCACAGATACGCAGTATTTT
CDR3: CASSPRPGGTDTQYF

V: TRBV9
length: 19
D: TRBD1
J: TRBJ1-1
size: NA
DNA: TGCGCCAGCAGCGTAGGACCTACAGGGGGCCGAACTAATAACACTGAAGCTTTCTTT
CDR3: CASSVGPTGGRTNNTEAFF

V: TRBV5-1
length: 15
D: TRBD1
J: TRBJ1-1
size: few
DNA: TGCGCCAGCAGCTTGGGGGGACAGGGGAGCACTGAAGCTTTCTTT
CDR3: CASSLGGQGSTEAFF

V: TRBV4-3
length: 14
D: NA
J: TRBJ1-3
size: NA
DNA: TGCGCCAGCAGCCAATTACTTCAGGGCCACACCATATATTTT
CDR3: CASSQLLQGHTIYF

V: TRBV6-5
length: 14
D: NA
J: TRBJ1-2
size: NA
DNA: TGTGCCAGCAGGACCGACGGGGTTTTGTATGGCTACACCTTC
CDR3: CASRTDGVLYGYTF

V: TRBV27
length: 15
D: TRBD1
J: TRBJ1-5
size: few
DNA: TGTGCCAGCAGGGCCAGGGACAGGAACGACCAGCCCCAGCATTTT
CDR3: CASRARDRNDQPQHF